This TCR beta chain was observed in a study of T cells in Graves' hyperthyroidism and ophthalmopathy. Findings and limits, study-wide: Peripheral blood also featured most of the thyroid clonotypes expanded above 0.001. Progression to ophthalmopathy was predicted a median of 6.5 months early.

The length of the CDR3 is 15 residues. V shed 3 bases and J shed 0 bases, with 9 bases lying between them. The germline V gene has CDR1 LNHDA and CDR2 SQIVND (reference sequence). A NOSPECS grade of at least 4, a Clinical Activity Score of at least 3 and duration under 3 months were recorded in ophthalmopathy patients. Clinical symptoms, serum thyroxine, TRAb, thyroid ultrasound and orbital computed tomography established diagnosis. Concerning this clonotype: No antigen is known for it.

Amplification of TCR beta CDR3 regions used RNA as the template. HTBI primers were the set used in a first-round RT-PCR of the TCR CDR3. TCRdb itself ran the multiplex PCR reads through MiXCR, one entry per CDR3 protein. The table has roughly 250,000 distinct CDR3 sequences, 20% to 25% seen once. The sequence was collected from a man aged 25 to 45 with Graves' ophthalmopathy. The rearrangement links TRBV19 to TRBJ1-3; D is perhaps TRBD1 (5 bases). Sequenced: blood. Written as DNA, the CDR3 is TGTGCCAGTAGTATTACCGACAGCTCTGGAAACACCATATATTTT. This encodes CASSITDSSGNTIYF.